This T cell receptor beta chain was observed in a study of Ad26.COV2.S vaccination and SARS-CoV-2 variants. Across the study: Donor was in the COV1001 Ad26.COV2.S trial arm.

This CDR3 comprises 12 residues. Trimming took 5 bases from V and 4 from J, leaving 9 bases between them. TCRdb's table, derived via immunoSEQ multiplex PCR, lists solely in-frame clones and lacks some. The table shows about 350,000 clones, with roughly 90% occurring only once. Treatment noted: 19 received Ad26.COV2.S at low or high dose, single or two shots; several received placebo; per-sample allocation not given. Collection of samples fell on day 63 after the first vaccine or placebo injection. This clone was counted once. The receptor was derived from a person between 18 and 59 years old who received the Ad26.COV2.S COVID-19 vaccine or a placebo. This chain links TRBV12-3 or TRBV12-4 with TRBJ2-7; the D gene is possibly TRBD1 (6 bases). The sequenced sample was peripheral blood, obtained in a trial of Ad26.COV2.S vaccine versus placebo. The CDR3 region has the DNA TGTGCCAGCAGTCCCGACAGGTACGAGCAGTACTTC. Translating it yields CASSPDRYEQYF.